This passage covers 17 T cell receptor beta chains from one sample sequenced in a study of tumor-infiltrating lymphocytes in localized non-small cell lung cancer. Data came from immunoSEQ multiplex PCR; TCRdb stores just in-frame clones and leaves some out. The repertoire holds about 12,000 clones, with 70% to 90% as singletons. The sequenced sample consisted of uninvolved lung tissue not adjacent to the tumor. The source is a human donor with non-small cell lung cancer.

The CDR3 DNA is TGTGCCAGCAGCCCTGTTGGTAATGAGCAGTTCTTC. Protein product: CASSPVGNEQFF. The chain employs TRBV7-9 and TRBJ2-1, with unresolved D. V lost 5 bases, J lost 7 bases, and 9 bases lay in between. Germline values: CDR1 SEHNR, CDR2 FQNEAQ (reference sequence). This CDR3 spans 12 amino acids.

This clone was counted a few times. This chain joins TRBV18 and TRBJ2-2, with TRBD1 matching 7 bases. V lost 1 base to trimming and J lost 8 bases; unmatched junction nucleotides: 4. Germline V gene sequence: CDR1 KGHSH, CDR2 LQKENI. This CDR3 is built from 14 residues. CDR3 loop: CASSPQPRGGELFF. CDR3 bases: TGTGCCAGCTCACCACAACCCAGGGGGGGGGAGCTGTTTTTT.

This sequence joins TRBV5-6 and TRBJ2-7, with D perhaps assigned TRBD1 or TRBD2 (6 bases each). The CDR3 consists of 15 residues. The ends were cut back, 2 bases at V and 2 bases at J, with 14 bases in the middle. The germline CDR1 and CDR2 sequences are SGHDT and YYEEEE. CDR3 bases: TGTGCCAGCAGCTTCGGAGGGGGTAATACCTACGAGCAGTACTTC. The encoded protein is CASSFGGGNTYEQYF.

The genes are TRBV5-6 and TRBJ1-5; 11 bases line up with TRBD1. Germline CDR1 is SGHDT and CDR2 is YYEEEE. The CDR3 loop spans 15 amino acids. Unmatched junction bases numbered 7, after V lost 4 bases and J lost 7 bases. The CDR3 sequence: CASSLRTGGAQPQHF. In DNA form, the CDR3 reads TGTGCCAGCAGCCTCCGGACAGGGGGCGCGCAGCCCCAGCATTTT.

The gene calls are TRBV6-7 and TRBJ2-7; TRBD1 matches at 7 bases. Being an ORF, TRBV6-7 has a function that is uncertain. The junction had 9 bases not matched to a gene; V was cut back by 6 bases and J by 1 base. This CDR3 comprises 15 residues. The CDR3 loop is CASSSTRRGSYEQYF. The CDR3 region has the DNA TGTGCCAGCAGCTCCACCCGCAGGGGGTCCTACGAGCAGTACTTC.

The rearrangement uses TRBV5-1 and TRBJ2-1; 8 nucleotides agree with TRBD2. The CDR3 sequence is 15 residues long. The V gene end was trimmed by 4 bases and the J gene end by 6 bases; junction bases not matched to a gene: 9. The germline V gene encodes CDR1 SGHRS and CDR2 YFSETQ. This CDR3 reads CASSDPSGSINEQFF. In DNA form, the CDR3 reads TGCGCCAGCAGCGATCCGAGCGGGAGCATCAATGAGCAGTTCTTC.

The chain has TRBV2 and TRBJ1-1, with D perhaps TRBD1 (6 bases). V was pared by 6 bases and J by 6 bases, with 11 bases between. This CDR3 has 12 residues. CDR1 and CDR2 (germline): SNHLY, FYNNEI. CDR3 amino acids: CASRGTLSEAFF. In DNA, the CDR3 is TGTGCCAGCAGGGGGACACTTTCTGAAGCTTTCTTT.

DNA of the CDR3: TGTGCCAGCACCGTGGATTGGGGCGGGGGGGACGAGCAGTACTTC. This codes for CASTVDWGGGDEQYF. This chain uses TRBV6-1 with TRBJ2-7, with 9 bases fitting TRBD2. CDR1 and CDR2 from the germline V gene are MNHNS and SASEGT. The CDR3 spans 15 residues. J gave up 5 bases and V 7 bases, and 12 bases lay outside the gene matches.

This chain connects TRBV11-2 to TRBJ2-1; a possible D gene is TRBD1 (5 bases). The CDR3 is made up of 17 amino acids. Trimming removed 2 bases at V and 4 bases at J, with 18 bases between. Germline V gene data show CDR1 as SGHAT and CDR2 as FQNNGV. The CDR3: CASSLIGNGGAYNEQFF. The DNA for the CDR3 is TGTGCCAGCAGCTTAATTGGGAATGGTGGGGCGTACAATGAGCAGTTCTTC.

This chain links TRBV28 with TRBJ1-3; TRBD1 matches at 8 bases. The length of the CDR3 is 11 residues. J lost 16 bases, V lost 3 bases, and 5 bases had no gene match. Germline-derived CDR1 and CDR2 are MDHEN and SYDVKM. In DNA form, the CDR3 reads TGTGCCAGCAGTTTCGAGACAGGGGTCTATTTT. Protein sequence: CASSFETGVYF.

The genes are TRBV4-1 and TRBJ2-5; 10 bases align to TRBD2. The CDR3 loop spans 16 amino acids. Trimming cost V 0 bases and J 0 bases; bases outside gene matches: 1. Germline lookup yields CDR1 MGHRA and CDR2 YSYEKL. The CDR3 is CASSQEGLADQETQYF. The CDR3 DNA follows: TGCGCCAGCAGCCAAGAAGGACTAGCGGACCAAGAGACCCAGTACTTC.

The chain recombines TRBV5-6 with TRBJ1-1; no definite D call. Trimming took 5 bases from V and 1 from J, leaving 9 bases between them. Germline CDR1 SGHDT, CDR2 YYEEEE. CDR3 size: 13 residues. Here the CDR3 reads CASRRHTNTEAFF. DNA of the CDR3: TGTGCCAGCAGGCGGCACACGAACACTGAAGCTTTCTTT.

This chain uses TRBV6-1 with TRBJ2-3, with no clear D. V lost 5 bases and J lost 3, with 9 bases in between. The CDR3 is 13 amino acids. CDR1 MNHNS and CDR2 SASEGT come from the germline V gene. This chain's CDR3 is CASSPYETDTQYF. The CDR3 coding sequence is TGTGCCAGCAGTCCATACGAAACAGATACGCAGTATTTT.

In its sample, this clone ranks as medium-sized (0.01 to 0.1%). The V and J genes are TRBV6-1 and TRBJ1-6; D perhaps matches TRBD1 (6 bases). Trimming took 2 bases from V and 5 from J, leaving 10 bases between them. Germline CDR1 is MNHNS and CDR2 is SASEGT. The CDR3 length is 15 residues. DNA for the CDR3: TGTGCCAGCAGTGAAACAACAGGGCATAATTCACCCCTCCACTTT. Encoded protein: CASSETTGHNSPLHF.

The CDR3 region is CASSSSGRSQYF. The CDR3 nucleotides read TGTGCCAGCAGCTCCAGCGGGAGATCGCAGTATTTT. V and J are TRBV11-2 and TRBJ2-3; the match to TRBD2 covers 8 bases. Per germline, CDR1 SGHAT and CDR2 FQNNGV. The CDR3 contains 12 residues. Unmatched junction bases numbered 4, after V lost 4 bases and J lost 10 bases.

The rearrangement links TRBV5-1 to TRBJ2-2; TRBD2 matches 11 bases. Germline V lookup: CDR1 SGHRS, CDR2 YFSETQ. V gave up 4 bases and J gave up 7 bases; unmatched junction bases: 12. This CDR3 has 17 amino acids. DNA of the CDR3: TGCGCCAGCAGCAATATAGCGGGAGGGCCCCGGAGCGGGGAGCTGTTTTTT. Protein product: CASSNIAGGPRSGELFF.

The rearrangement uses TRBV5-1 and TRBJ2-3; D is possibly TRBD1 (7 bases). With 2 bases removed from V and 3 bases from J, the gap between germline ends came to 13 bases. The germline V gene encodes CDR1 SGHRS and CDR2 YFSETQ. This CDR3 spans 15 amino acids. For the CDR3, the DNA is TGCGCCAGCAGCTTCAGGGGGGAAGGGACAGATACGCAGTATTTT. This gives the protein CASSFRGEGTDTQYF.